This T cell receptor beta chain was identified in a study of T-cell reconstitution after alpha-beta-depleted transplantation in children. The CDR3 length is 14 residues. Trimming cost V 6 bases and J 3 bases, with 12 bases left between them. TCRbeta library preparation incorporated unique molecular identifiers. TCRdb reanalysed the PCR reads using MiXCR and keeps one entry per CDR3 protein. The table includes about half a million distinct CDR3 sequences, 12% detected once. On this clonotype: Likely a read error: the CDR3 ends without its conserved phenylalanine or tryptophan.

The source of this sequence is a human donor who donated a stem cell graft to a child with combined immunodeficiency. J is TRBJ2-1 and V is TRBV12-3 or TRBV12-4; possibly TRBD1 for D (5 bases). The sample in question was PBMCs from the stem cell graft donor, obtained from the stem cell graft. CDR3 DNA: TGTGCCAGCAGCACAGGAAGGGTCTACAATGAGCAGTTCCTC. This encodes CASSTGRVYNEQFL.